The rows below give T cell receptor beta chains drawn from one sample of a study of T cell responses to AZD1222 COVID-19 vaccine. Some clones are missing from TCRdb's copy, which holds only in-frame ones; the method was immunoSEQ multiplex PCR. The data show around 99,000 clones, 75% to 90% seen once. The source was peripheral blood, collected on day 0 of AZD1222 vaccination. The receptors were sampled from an adult in good health. Both conserved end residues are part of each CDR3. A D gene is named only where the DNA matches it firmly. Not all rows give a size; the values are once, few, many and, for expanded clones, a class.

v_gene	j_gene	abundance	d_gene	CDR3nt	CDR3aa
TRBV28	TRBJ1-1	.	.	TGTGCCAGCACCTTCCACCTCCGGGGGCCCACTGAAGCTTTCTTT	CASTFHLRGPTEAFF
TRBV7-3	TRBJ1-3	many	.	TGTGCCAGCAGCTTAATCGGGGGAGCTGGAAACACCATATATTTT	CASSLIGGAGNTIYF
TRBV3-1/TRBV3-2	TRBJ2-3	.	TRBD2	TGTGCCAGCAGCCGAAATCTGGGACTAGCGGGGCTCACAGATACGCAGTATTTT	CASSRNLGLAGLTDTQYF
TRBV5-5	TRBJ2-7	.	TRBD2	TGTGCCAGCAGCTTGGGGGCGGGGGACTACGAGCAGTACTTC	CASSLGAGDYEQYF
TRBV5-1	TRBJ2-3	.	.	TGCGCCAGCAGCGAACAGGGAGATACGCAGTATTTT	CASSEQGDTQYF
TRBV7-2	TRBJ2-7	.	TRBD2	TGTGCCAGCAGCTCGACTAGCGGGGGGTTCCACGAGCAGTACTTC	CASSSTSGGFHEQYF
TRBV9	TRBJ2-1	.	.	TGTGCCAGCAGCGTCACCTCGGGAACAAGTACCAATGAGCAGTTCTTC	CASSVTSGTSTNEQFF
TRBV30	TRBJ1-4	few	.	TGTGCCTGGAACCCTACGGGGCACGATGAAAAACTGTTTTTT	CAWNPTGHDEKLFF
TRBV19	TRBJ2-7	.	.	TGTGCCAGCCTCAGGACAGCGGGTTACGAGCAGTACTTC	CASLRTAGYEQYF
TRBV30	TRBJ1-1	.	.	TGTGCCTGGAGTGTAGGGCAAACTATATTGAACACTGAAGCTTTCTTT	CAWSVGQTILNTEAFF
TRBV7-2	TRBJ2-7	.	TRBD1	TGTGCCAGCAGCTTAGGGGCAGGGGGTGTGTACGAGCAGTACTTC	CASSLGAGGVYEQYF
TRBV14	TRBJ2-7	once	TRBD2	TGTGCCAGCAGCCAAAGTTGGAGATGGGGGGGCTACGAGCAGTACTTC	CASSQSWRWGGYEQYF
TRBV10-2	TRBJ2-5	once	TRBD2	TGCGCCAGCAGGGCTAGCGGGATACAAGAGACCCAGTACTTC	CASRASGIQETQYF
TRBV18	TRBJ1-3	.	.	TGTGCCAGCTCACCAGGGGCAGCTTCCTCTGGAAACACCATATATTTT	CASSPGAASSGNTIYF
TRBV7-9	TRBJ1-2	.	.	TGTGCCAGCAGCTTAGGGGCAGCGAGATTTTATGGCTACACCTTC	CASSLGAARFYGYTF
TRBV5-4	TRBJ1-2	once	.	TGTGCCAGCAGCTTGGAAAACAGCTACTATGGCTACACCTTC	CASSLENSYYGYTF
TRBV19	TRBJ1-2	.	.	TGTGCCAGTAAGGCAGGGAACTATGGCTACACCTTC	CASKAGNYGYTF
TRBV29-1	TRBJ1-2	.	TRBD1	TGCAGCGTGACGACAGGGTCTGGCTACACCTTC	CSVTTGSGYTF
TRBV7-9	TRBJ2-7	.	.	TGTGCCAGCAGCTCTAGCCCCTCCCGGGTTGAGAGTACCTACGAGCAGTACTTC	CASSSSPSRVESTYEQYF
TRBV5-1	TRBJ1-2	.	.	TGCGCCAGCAGCACGGGGACGGTGGCCGGCTACACCTTC	CASSTGTVAGYTF
TRBV5-8	TRBJ1-2	.	.	TGTGCCTCCATTAGCGGGGGGGCTGGCTACACCTTC	CASISGGAGYTF
TRBV30	TRBJ2-7	few	.	TGTGCCTGGAGTGTCCGGGGCTCCTACGAGCAGTACTTC	CAWSVRGSYEQYF
TRBV19	TRBJ1-4	.	.	TGTGCCAGTAGTAGGGGGGCAACTAATGAAAAACTGTTTTTT	CASSRGATNEKLFF
TRBV4-2	TRBJ2-2	once	TRBD2	TGTGCCAGCAGCCAATCTCAAAGCGGGATCTCCGGGGAGCTGTTTTTT	CASSQSQSGISGELFF
TRBV19	TRBJ1-1	.	.	TGTGCCAGTAGTATTTCAAGGGGGAACACTGAAGCTTTCTTT	CASSISRGNTEAFF
TRBV6-1	TRBJ1-6	.	.	TGTGCCAGCAGTGACCAGCCGCTGGGGCATAATTCACCCCTCCACTTT	CASSDQPLGHNSPLHF
TRBV2	TRBJ2-1	.	.	TGTGCCAGCAGTGAAGCCCGACAAAACAATGAGCAGTTCTTC	CASSEARQNNEQFF
TRBV15	TRBJ2-3	.	.	TGTGCCACCAGCAGAGATTGGGCTAGGGCCACAGATACGCAGTATTTT	CATSRDWARATDTQYF
TRBV6-5	TRBJ1-2	.	TRBD1	TGTGCCAGCAGTTACACCTCAGCAGGGGGCAATGGCTACACCTTC	CASSYTSAGGNGYTF
TRBV6-2/TRBV6-3	TRBJ1-5	.	.	TGTGCCAGCAGCGATAATTCGTATCAGCCCCAGCATTTT	CASSDNSYQPQHF
TRBV4-1	TRBJ2-7	.	.	TGCGCCAGCAGCCAGGGACGGGGGGCGATGGAGCAGTACTTC	CASSQGRGAMEQYF
TRBV6-2/TRBV6-3	TRBJ2-5	.	.	TGTGCCAGCAGCTATACCGGACAACCTGGGGAGACCCAGTACTTC	CASSYTGQPGETQYF
TRBV9	TRBJ2-3	.	.	TGTGCCAGCAGCGGCCGGGGGACCACAGATACGCAGTATTTT	CASSGRGTTDTQYF
TRBV5-1	TRBJ2-7	.	TRBD2	TGCGCCAGCAGCTGGGCACCCGGGACTAGCGGGGGGGGCCCAAACTACGAGCAGTACTTC	CASSWAPGTSGGGPNYEQYF
TRBV3-1/TRBV3-2	TRBJ2-1	.	TRBD2	TGTGCCAGCAGCCAAGGCCTAGCGGGGGGGCGTAAGTTCTTC	CASSQGLAGGRKFF
TRBV27	TRBJ1-1	.	.	TGTGCCAGCAGTTTTCTCGGGATCCAGGACACTGAAGCTTTCTTT	CASSFLGIQDTEAFF
TRBV18	TRBJ2-5	.	TRBD2	TGTGCCAGCTTCGAACGCGGGGGGTTAGGTGAAGAGACCCAGTACTTC	CASFERGGLGEETQYF
TRBV2	TRBJ2-3	.	TRBD2	TGTGCCAGCAGTGAAGAAGCGGGAGAAATAAAGGATACGCAGTATTTT	CASSEEAGEIKDTQYF
TRBV29-1	TRBJ1-3	.	.	TGCAGCGTCGGCCACCCCGACTCTGGAAACACCATATATTTT	CSVGHPDSGNTIYF
TRBV28	TRBJ1-1	.	.	TGTGCCAGCAGCTTTACCCTTCGCTACATGAACACTGAAGCTTTCTTT	CASSFTLRYMNTEAFF
TRBV6-5	TRBJ2-7	.	.	TGTGCCAGCAGTTTGAGGGACGGGGCCTACGAGCAGTACTTC	CASSLRDGAYEQYF
TRBV5-1	TRBJ2-5	.	TRBD2	TGCGCCAGCAGCCGACCTCGGGCGGGGGGTGAGACCCAGTACTTC	CASSRPRAGGETQYF
TRBV5-1	TRBJ2-2	.	TRBD2	TGCGCCAGCAGCGCGGGAGTAATAAACACCGGGGAGCTGTTTTTT	CASSAGVINTGELFF